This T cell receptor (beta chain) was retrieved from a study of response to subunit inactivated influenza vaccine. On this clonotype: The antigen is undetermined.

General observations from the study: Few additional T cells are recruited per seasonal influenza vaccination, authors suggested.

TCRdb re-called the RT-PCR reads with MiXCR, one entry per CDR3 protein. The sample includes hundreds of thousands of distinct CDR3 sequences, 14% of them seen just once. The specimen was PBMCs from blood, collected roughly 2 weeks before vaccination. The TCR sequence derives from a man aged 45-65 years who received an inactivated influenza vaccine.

In DNA, the CDR3 is TGCAGTGCTAGAACGGGACAGGGACAAGGCTACACCTTC. This codes for CSARTGQGQGYTF. This sequence joins TRBV20-1 and TRBJ1-2; TRBD1 matches at 9 bases. J gave up 8 bases and V 2 bases, and 6 bases lay outside the gene matches. The CDR3 length is 13 residues. From germline, CDR1 is DFQATT and CDR2 SNEGSKA (reference sequence).